A single sample is the source of the 10 T cell receptor beta chains below, sequenced in a study of cytomegalovirus exposure and HLA in healthy donors. Both 60 Vbeta primers and 13 Jbeta primers went into the PCR. Repertoires were generated with immunoSEQ multiplex PCR, while TCRdb's copy carries only in-frame clones and drops some. The sample lists fewer than 250,000 clones; around 73% were seen once. The source material was PBMCs. These receptors were taken from a male donor in good health and CMV-seronegative.

V usage is TRBV6-1 and J usage is TRBJ1-5; the D gene is possibly TRBD1 (5 bases). Germline V gene sequence: CDR1 MNHNS, CDR2 SASEGT. The V end was cut by 2 bases, the J end by 6 bases, with 11 bases between. The CDR3 runs to 14 residues. In DNA form, the CDR3 reads TGTGCCAGCAGTGAAAGGCAGGGAGGTCAGCCCCAGCATTTT. It yields the protein CASSERQGGQPQHF.

The chain links TRBV5-6 to TRBJ2-2; D perhaps matches TRBD2 (6 bases). This CDR3 region has 16 residues. V lost 4 bases and J 5 bases, leaving 18 bases between the germline ends. Looked up from germline, CDR1 is SGHDT and CDR2 is YYEEEE. The CDR3, as DNA: TGTGCCAGCAGCCACATGCGGCCCGGGGGTACCGGGGAGCTGTTTTTT. Its translation is CASSHMRPGGTGELFF. Full variable domain (rest looked up from reference TRBV5-6 and TRBJ2-2): DAGVTQSPTHLIKTRGQQVTLRCSPKSGHDTVSWYQQALGQGPQFIFQYYEEEERQRGNFPDRFSGHQFPNYSSELNVNALLLGDSALYLCASSHMRPGGTGELFFGEGSRLTVL.

This chain links TRBV6-4 with TRBJ2-5; 7 bases align to TRBD1. The CDR3 loop spans 12 amino acids. With 8 bases clipped from V and 11 bases from J, the junction kept 11 bases outside the gene matches. The germline V gene has CDR1 MRHNA and CDR2 SNTAGT. This chain's CDR3 is CASGIDQGVQYF. The CDR3 region has the DNA TGTGCCAGCGGAATAGATCAGGGGGTGCAGTACTTC.

V gene TRBV28 combines with J gene TRBJ2-3; 7 bases map to TRBD2. In germline, CDR1 is MDHEN, CDR2 SYDVKM. This CDR3 spans 16 amino acids. V was pared by 2 bases and J by 4 bases, with 9 bases of the junction left unmatched. The CDR3 bases are TGTGCCAGCAGTTTAGCGGGAGTGAAGAATGCAGATACGCAGTATTTT. It specifies CASSLAGVKNADTQYF. Filled out from reference TRBV28 and TRBJ2-3, the complete variable domain reads DVKVTQSSRYLVKRTGEKVFLECVQDMDHENMFWYRQDPGLGLRLIYFSYDVKMKEKGDIPEGYSVSREKKERFSLILESASTNQTSMYLCASSLAGVKNADTQYFGPGTRLTVL.

This clone turned up a few times. V is TRBV7-2 and J is TRBJ1-2; D not certain. Germline V gene data show CDR1 as SGHTA and CDR2 as FQGNSA. Trimming left V 0 bases short and J 4 bases short, with 15 bases between. The CDR3 is 16 residues long. The CDR3 protein is CASSLAELGQSYGYTF. Written as DNA, the CDR3 is TGTGCCAGCAGCTTAGCGGAGTTGGGTCAGAGCTATGGCTACACCTTC.

This chain links TRBV5-1 with TRBJ2-7; D possibly corresponds to TRBD2 (5 bases). The CDR3 loop spans 12 amino acids. Germline V gene lookup returns CDR1 SGHRS and CDR2 YFSETQ. Trimming removed 2 bases at V and 7 bases at J, with 10 bases between. The CDR3 nucleotides read TGCGCCAGCAGCTTCACTAGTGGTGAGCAGTACTTC. Translated: CASSFTSGEQYF.

CDR3 amino acids: CASSAALGAGDNYGYTF. Written as DNA, the CDR3 is TGTGCCAGCTCGGCCGCCCTGGGGGCAGGGGATAACTATGGCTACACCTTC. The J gene is TRBJ1-2, the V gene TRBV5-6; D perhaps matches TRBD1 (6 bases). CDR3 length equals 17 residues. Trimming stripped 7 bases from V and 1 base from J, with 23 bases between. The germline V gene has CDR1 SGHDT and CDR2 YYEEEE.

This clone was picked up a small number of times. The germline gene is not matched at one end of the junction; a read error may be the cause. J is TRBJ2-2 and V is TRBV7-6, with 8 bases matching TRBD1. Germline CDR1 is SGHVS and CDR2 is FNYEAQ. This CDR3 is built from 15 residues. The CDR3 DNA reads as TGTGCCAGCAGCTTCCAGGGGGCGAAAACCGGGGAGCTGTTTTTT. Amino acids: CASSFQGAKTGELFF.

The chain has TRBV19 and TRBJ1-2; D call uncertain. Per the germline V gene, CDR1 is LNHDA and CDR2 is SQIVND (reference sequence). The CDR3 is 13 amino acids. V was clipped by 6 bases and J by 7 bases, with 15 bases between them. The CDR3 coding sequence is TGTGCCAGTAGCCCCGTCAGGCTCAGTGGCTACACCTTC. Translation gives CASSPVRLSGYTF.

This sequence joins TRBV6-5 and TRBJ2-7; D is unclear. The CDR3 has 13 amino acids. Trimming left V 0 bases short and J 4 bases short, with 7 bases between. The germline gives CDR1 MNHEY, CDR2 SVGAGI. The CDR3 DNA reads as TGTGCCAGCAGTTACTCGCCCGAGTACGAGCAGTACTTC. Its translation: CASSYSPEYEQYF.